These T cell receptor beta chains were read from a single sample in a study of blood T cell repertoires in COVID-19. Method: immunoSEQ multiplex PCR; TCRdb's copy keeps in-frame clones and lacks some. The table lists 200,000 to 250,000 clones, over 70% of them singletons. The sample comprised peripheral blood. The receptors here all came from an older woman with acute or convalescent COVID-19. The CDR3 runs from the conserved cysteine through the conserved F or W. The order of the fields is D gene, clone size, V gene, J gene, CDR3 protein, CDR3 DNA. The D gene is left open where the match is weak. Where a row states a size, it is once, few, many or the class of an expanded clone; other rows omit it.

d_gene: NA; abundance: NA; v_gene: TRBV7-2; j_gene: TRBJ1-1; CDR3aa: CASSLEYARANTEAFF; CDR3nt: TGTGCCAGCAGCTTAGAGTATGCCAGGGCCAACACTGAAGCTTTCTTT
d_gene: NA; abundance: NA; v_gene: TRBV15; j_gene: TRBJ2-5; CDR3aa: CATSRPPGETQYF; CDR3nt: TGTGCCACCAGCAGACCCCCAGGAGAGACCCAGTACTTC
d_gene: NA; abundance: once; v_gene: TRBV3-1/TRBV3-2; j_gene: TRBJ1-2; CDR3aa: CASSLEQSYGYTF; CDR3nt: TGTGCCAGCAGCCTGGAGCAAAGCTATGGCTACACCTTC
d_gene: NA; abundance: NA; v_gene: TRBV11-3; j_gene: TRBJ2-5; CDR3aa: CASSLDWGLGETQYF; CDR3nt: TGTGCCAGCAGCTTAGATTGGGGGCTGGGGGAGACCCAGTACTTC
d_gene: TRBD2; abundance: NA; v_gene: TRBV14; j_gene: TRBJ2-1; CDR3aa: CASSQSLWRGGRNEQFF; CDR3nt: TGTGCCAGCAGCCAGAGCCTATGGCGGGGGGGCCGCAATGAGCAGTTCTTC
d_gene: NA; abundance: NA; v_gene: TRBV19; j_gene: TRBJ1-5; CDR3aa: CASSPGEGYQPQHF; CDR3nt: TGTGCCAGTAGTCCCGGGGAAGGTTATCAGCCCCAGCATTTT
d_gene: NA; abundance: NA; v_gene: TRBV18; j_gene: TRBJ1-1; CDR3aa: CASSPARVANTEAFF; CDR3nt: TGTGCCAGCTCACCAGCCAGGGTGGCGAACACTGAAGCTTTCTTT
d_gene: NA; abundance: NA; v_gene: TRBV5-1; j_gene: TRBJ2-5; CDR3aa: CASSSFQPGQETQYF; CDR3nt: TGCGCCAGCAGCTCCTTTCAACCCGGCCAAGAGACCCAGTACTTC
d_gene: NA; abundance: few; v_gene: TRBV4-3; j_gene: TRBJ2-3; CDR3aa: CASSQVGETGQYF; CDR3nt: TGCGCCAGCAGCCAAGTAGGCGAGACGGGGCAGTATTTT
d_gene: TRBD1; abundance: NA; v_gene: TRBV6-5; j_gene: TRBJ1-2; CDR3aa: CASNGGRGWDYGYTF; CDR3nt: TGTGCCAGCAATGGAGGCAGGGGGTGGGACTATGGCTACACCTTC
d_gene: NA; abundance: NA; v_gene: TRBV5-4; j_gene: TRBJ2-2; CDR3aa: CASSLGGHRAGELFF; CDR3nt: TGTGCCAGCAGCTTGGGGGGGCATAGGGCCGGGGAGCTGTTTTTT
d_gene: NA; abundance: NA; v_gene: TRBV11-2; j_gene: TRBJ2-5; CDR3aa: CASSFYPGIQETQYF; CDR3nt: TGTGCCAGCAGCTTCTATCCAGGGATACAAGAGACCCAGTACTTC
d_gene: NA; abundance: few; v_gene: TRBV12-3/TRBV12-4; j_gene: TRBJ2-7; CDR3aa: CASSPGNTYEQYF; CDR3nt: TGTGCCAGCAGCCCCGGGAATACCTACGAGCAGTACTTC
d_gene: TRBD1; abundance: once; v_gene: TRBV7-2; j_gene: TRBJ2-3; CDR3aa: CASSFDRGTDTQYF; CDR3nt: TGTGCCAGCAGCTTCGACAGGGGGACAGATACGCAGTATTTT
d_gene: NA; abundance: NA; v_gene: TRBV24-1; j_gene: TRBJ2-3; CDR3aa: CATSHSSTDTQYF; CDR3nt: TGTGCCACCAGCCACAGTAGCACAGATACGCAGTATTTT
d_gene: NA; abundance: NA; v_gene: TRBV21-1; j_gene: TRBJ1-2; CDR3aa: CASSKEQDNTIRGYTF; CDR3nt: TGTGCCAGCAGCAAAGAACAGGACAACACCATCCGGGGCTACACCTTC
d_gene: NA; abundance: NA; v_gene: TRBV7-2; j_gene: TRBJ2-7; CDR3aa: CASSTLAWSSSYEQYF; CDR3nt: TGTGCCAGCAGCACTCTAGCGTGGTCAAGCTCCTACGAGCAGTACTTC
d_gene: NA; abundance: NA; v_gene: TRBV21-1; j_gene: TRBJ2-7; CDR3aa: CASNLDRAWAEQYF; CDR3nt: TGTGCCAGCAACTTAGACAGGGCGTGGGCCGAGCAGTACTTC
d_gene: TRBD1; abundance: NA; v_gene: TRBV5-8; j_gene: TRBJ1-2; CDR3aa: CASSAQGAGYGYTF; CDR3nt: TGTGCCAGCTCAGCTCAGGGGGCCGGGTATGGCTACACCTTC
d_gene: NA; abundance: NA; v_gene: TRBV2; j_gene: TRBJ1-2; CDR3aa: CASSGQVGGYTF; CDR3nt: TGTGCCAGCAGTGGACAAGTCGGTGGCTACACCTTC
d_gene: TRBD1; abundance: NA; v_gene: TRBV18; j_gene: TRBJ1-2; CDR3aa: CASSPDRDVNYGYTF; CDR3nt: TGTGCCAGCTCCCCGGACAGGGACGTTAACTATGGCTACACCTTC
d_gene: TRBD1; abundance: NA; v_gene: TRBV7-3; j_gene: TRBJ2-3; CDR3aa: CASSPLGQGTDTQYF; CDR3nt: TGTGCCAGCAGCCCTCTAGGACAGGGGACAGATACGCAGTATTTT
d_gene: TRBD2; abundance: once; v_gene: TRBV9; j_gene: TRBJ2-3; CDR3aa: CASSVGGTSGGRVTDTQYF; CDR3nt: TGTGCCAGCAGCGTAGGTGGGACTAGCGGGGGGCGGGTCACAGATACGCAGTATTTT
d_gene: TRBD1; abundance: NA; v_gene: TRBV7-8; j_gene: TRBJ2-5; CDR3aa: CASSPLRDRDVLQETQYF; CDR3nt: TGTGCCAGCAGCCCCCTCCGGGACAGGGATGTATTACAAGAGACCCAGTACTTC
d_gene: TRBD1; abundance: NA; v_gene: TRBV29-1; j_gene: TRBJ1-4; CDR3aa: CSVQGADEKLFF; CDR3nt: TGCAGCGTCCAGGGGGCCGATGAAAAACTGTTTTTT
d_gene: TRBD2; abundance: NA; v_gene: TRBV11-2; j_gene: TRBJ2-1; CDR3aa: CASSLEFSGGSSYNEQFF; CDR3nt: TGTGCCAGCAGCTTGGAGTTCAGCGGGGGGAGCTCCTACAATGAGCAGTTCTTC
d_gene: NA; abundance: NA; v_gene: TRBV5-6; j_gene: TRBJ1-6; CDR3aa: CASSLTGFNSPLHF; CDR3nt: TGTGCCAGCAGCCTGACAGGCTTTAATTCACCCCTCCACTTT
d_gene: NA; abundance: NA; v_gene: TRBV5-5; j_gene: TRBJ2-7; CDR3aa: CASSLAVTNEQYF; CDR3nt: TGTGCCAGCAGCTTGGCAGTAACCAACGAGCAGTACTTC
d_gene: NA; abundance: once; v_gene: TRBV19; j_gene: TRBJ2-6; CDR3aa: CASSIFRGYLSGANVLTF; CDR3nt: TGTGCCAGTAGTATCTTCAGGGGCTATCTCTCTGGGGCCAACGTCCTGACTTTC
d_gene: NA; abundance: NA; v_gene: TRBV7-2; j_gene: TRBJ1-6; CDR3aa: CASSFRLHSSYNSPLHF; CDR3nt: TGTGCCAGCAGCTTCCGGCTACACAGCTCCTATAATTCACCCCTCCACTTT
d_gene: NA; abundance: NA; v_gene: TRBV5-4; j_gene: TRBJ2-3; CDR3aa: CASSFRQNQLDTQYF; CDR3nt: TGTGCCAGCAGCTTCCGACAGAACCAGTTAGATACGCAGTATTTT
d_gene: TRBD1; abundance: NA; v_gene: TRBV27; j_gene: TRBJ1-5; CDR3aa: CASREGGVSNQPQHF; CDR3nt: TGTGCCAGCAGGGAAGGGGGCGTGAGCAATCAGCCCCAGCATTTT